Listed below are T cell receptor beta chains from one sample, sequenced in a study of Ad26.COV2.S vaccination and SARS-CoV-2 variants. TCRdb's copy holds only in-frame clones and misses some; the assay was immunoSEQ multiplex PCR. The repertoire has around 450,000 clones, 88% of them found once; the top ten carry about 4%. The sequencing here drew on peripheral blood, taken in a trial of Ad26.COV2.S vaccine versus placebo. All receptors come from a person aged 18-60 years who received the Ad26.COV2.S COVID-19 vaccine or a placebo. Both conserved end residues are part of each CDR3. D genes are given only for firm matches. Clone size is stated in some rows and not others, as once, few, many or a class when expanded.

once	14	TRBD1	TRBJ2-1	TRBV7-8	TGTGCCAGCAGGGGGATGACAGGGTTGAATGAGCAGTTCTTC	CASRGMTGLNEQFF
NA	13	NA	TRBJ2-7	TRBV6-2/TRBV6-3	TGTGCCAGCAGCACAGGTGAAAGCTACGAGCAGTACTTC	CASSTGESYEQYF
once	15	TRBD1	TRBJ1-1	TRBV27	TGTGCCAGCAGATACAGGGGTAATTTAAACACTGAAGCTTTCTTT	CASRYRGNLNTEAFF
NA	13	NA	TRBJ1-1	TRBV11-3	TGTGCCAGCAGCTTAGGAGGGGACACTGAAGCTTTCTTT	CASSLGGDTEAFF
NA	11	NA	TRBJ2-1	TRBV5-1	TGCGCCAGCAGAAAATACAATGAGCAGTTCTTC	CASRKYNEQFF
NA	13	NA	TRBJ1-2	TRBV30	TGTGCCTGGGGGGTCGGTACTAACTATGGCTACACCTTC	CAWGVGTNYGYTF
NA	13	TRBD2	TRBJ2-3	TRBV29-1	TGCAGCGCCTATCCCGGGACTACTTCGACGCAGTATTTT	CSAYPGTTSTQYF
once	15	TRBD2	TRBJ2-5	TRBV10-3	TGTGCCATCGGCCCCTTTAGCGGGGGGGAGGAGACCCAGTACTTC	CAIGPFSGGEETQYF
NA	14	TRBD1	TRBJ1-4	TRBV15	TGTGCCACCAGCACCCAGGGGGCTGGCGAAAAACTGTTTTTT	CATSTQGAGEKLFF
NA	14	NA	TRBJ2-3	TRBV9	TGTGCCAGCAGCGTAGCCGGGGACACAGATACGCAGTATTTT	CASSVAGDTDTQYF
NA	13	NA	TRBJ2-7	TRBV11-2	TGTGCCAGCAGCTTAGGGGGCGCGGACGAGCAGTACTTC	CASSLGGADEQYF
NA	15	TRBD2	TRBJ2-3	TRBV5-3	TGTGCCAGAAGACCAGGACTAGCGCACACAGATACGCAGTATTTT	CARRPGLAHTDTQYF
once	12	NA	TRBJ1-1	TRBV28	TGTGCCAGCAGTCAGGGATACACTGAAGCTTTCTTT	CASSQGYTEAFF
NA	16	NA	TRBJ2-7	TRBV29-1	TGCAGCGTTGAAGAATGGGCAACCAGTACCTCCTACGAGCAGTACTTC	CSVEEWATSTSYEQYF
NA	14	NA	TRBJ2-1	TRBV7-2	TGTGCCAGCAGCCCTCGTGGGGGCCCCATTGAGCAGTTCTTC	CASSPRGGPIEQFF
few	13	NA	TRBJ1-1	TRBV7-3	TGTGCCAGCAGCTTATCCAGGAACACTGAAGCTTTCTTT	CASSLSRNTEAFF
NA	16	NA	TRBJ2-5	TRBV6-2/TRBV6-3	TGTGCCAGCAGTTCACAGGTTACAGGGTTTAGAGAGACCCAGTACTTC	CASSSQVTGFRETQYF
few	14	NA	TRBJ1-6	TRBV18	TGTGCCAGCTCATCCGACAGTCCCACCTCACCCCTCCACTTT	CASSSDSPTSPLHF
once	18	TRBD2	TRBJ2-2	TRBV9	TGTGCCAGCAGCGTCCAGCGGGGGGAACCCGCGAACACCGGGGAGCTGTTTTTT	CASSVQRGEPANTGELFF
NA	17	NA	TRBJ2-7	TRBV7-9	TGTGCCAGCAGCGAGCTCAATCCAAGCGCGCCGTCCTACGAGCAGTACTTC	CASSELNPSAPSYEQYF
NA	13	NA	TRBJ2-7	TRBV5-1	TGCGCCAGCAGCTTGGATGTGGCCTACGAGCAGTACTTC	CASSLDVAYEQYF
NA	17	TRBD1	TRBJ1-6	TRBV7-6	TGTGCCAGCAGCTTAGGAAGGGGGCTCTCCTATAATTCACCCCTCCACTTT	CASSLGRGLSYNSPLHF
NA	14	NA	TRBJ1-6	TRBV7-2	TGTGCCAGCAGCTCCCGGACAGTAAATTCACCCCTCCACTTT	CASSSRTVNSPLHF
few	15	NA	TRBJ2-5	TRBV6-5	TGTGCCAGCAGACCCCTTGACAGATCCCAAGAGACCCAGTACTTC	CASRPLDRSQETQYF
NA	19	TRBD2	TRBJ2-1	TRBV4-2	TGTGCCAGCAGCCCCAGTTCCGGGACTAGCGGGGGGGCCTACAATGAGCAGTTCTTC	CASSPSSGTSGGAYNEQFF
NA	15	NA	TRBJ1-2	TRBV10-3	TGTGCCATCAGTGAGTCGCAAGGGGGAAACTATGGCTACACCTTC	CAISESQGGNYGYTF
few	16	NA	TRBJ1-2	TRBV11-2	TGTGCCAGCAGCCCTGCCCCCGAGACAGCTCCCTATGGCTACACCTTC	CASSPAPETAPYGYTF
once	16	NA	TRBJ1-2	TRBV4-3	TGCGCCAGCAGCCATACGGCGGGCAGGGATTACTATGGCTACACCTTC	CASSHTAGRDYYGYTF
NA	15	NA	TRBJ1-4	TRBV28	TGTGCCAGCAGAACAAGATTGGAGGGGAATGAAAAACTGTTTTTT	CASRTRLEGNEKLFF
NA	12	NA	TRBJ2-3	TRBV7-2	TGTGCCAGCCTCAAAATGGCAGATACGCAGTATTTT	CASLKMADTQYF
NA	17	TRBD1	TRBJ1-2	TRBV4-1	TGCGCCAGCAGCCGCGACGGGGGACAGGGCTCTCACTATGGCTACACCTTC	CASSRDGGQGSHYGYTF
NA	14	TRBD1	TRBJ1-3	TRBV7-9	TGTGCCAGCAGCGACCGGGACAGGGCTGACACCATATATTTT	CASSDRDRADTIYF
NA	14	NA	TRBJ2-1	TRBV30	TGTGCCTGGAACTATGGGACAAACGCCCATGAGCAGTTCTTC	CAWNYGTNAHEQFF
NA	14	TRBD2	TRBJ2-5	TRBV7-3	TGTGCCAGCAGCTTAATGGCTAGCGGAGAGACCCAGTACTTC	CASSLMASGETQYF
NA	13	NA	TRBJ2-5	TRBV12-3/TRBV12-4	TGTGCCAGCAGTTTGGGGGGTCAAGAGACCCAGTACTTC	CASSLGGQETQYF
NA	13	NA	TRBJ1-1	TRBV7-9	TGTGCCAGCAGCTTTGCCGTTAACACTGAAGCTTTCTTT	CASSFAVNTEAFF